These T cell receptor beta chains were read from a single sample in a study of blood T cell repertoires in COVID-19. Assay: immunoSEQ multiplex PCR; the TCRdb copy retains only in-frame clones and omits some. The sample includes 100,000 to 150,000 clones, around three quarters of them seen just once. Sequencing used peripheral blood. The source of these receptors is a man between 60 and 75 years old with active or convalescent COVID-19. Both conserved end residues are part of each CDR3. D genes are given only for firm matches. Size is stated for part of the rows, as once, few or many counts, or as a class when the clone is expanded.

j_call v_call clone_size d_call cdr3_aa cdr3_nt
TRBJ2-1 TRBV27 NA TRBD2 CASSLLSGTSGRRNEQFF TGTGCCAGCAGTTTGTTGTCCGGGACTAGCGGGAGGAGGAATGAGCAGTTCTTC
TRBJ2-3 TRBV5-1 few TRBD2 CASSLVAGDADTQYF TGCGCCAGCAGCTTGGTAGCGGGAGATGCAGATACGCAGTATTTT
TRBJ2-3 TRBV5-1 NA NA CASSSSPSTDTQYF TGCGCCAGCAGCTCAAGCCCTAGCACAGATACGCAGTATTTT
TRBJ2-5 TRBV11-2 NA TRBD2 CASSLGVAGDQETQYF TGTGCCAGCAGCTTAGGCGTAGCGGGAGACCAAGAGACCCAGTACTTC
TRBJ1-1 TRBV19 once NA CASSIRQGGEAFF TGTGCCAGTAGTATCCGGCAAGGCGGGGAAGCTTTCTTT
TRBJ2-3 TRBV5-1 NA NA CASSLTTDTQYF TGCGCCAGCAGCCTGACAACAGATACGCAGTATTTT
TRBJ2-7 TRBV29-1 NA TRBD2 CSVGLAGGHEQYF TGCAGCGTGGGACTAGCGGGAGGGCACGAGCAGTACTTC
TRBJ1-6 TRBV6-6 NA TRBD1 CASISGTGNSPLHF TGTGCCAGCATCTCCGGGACAGGGAATTCACCCCTCCACTTT
TRBJ2-6 TRBV19 NA TRBD1 CASSKQGLGGANVLTF TGTGCCAGTAGTAAACAGGGGCTCGGTGGGGCCAACGTCCTGACTTTC
TRBJ2-2 TRBV5-4 NA NA CASSQRASNTGELFF TGTGCCAGCAGTCAGAGGGCTTCCAACACCGGGGAGCTGTTTTTT
TRBJ2-7 TRBV7-9 NA NA CASSLRDTEQYF TGTGCCAGCAGCTTGCGCGACACCGAGCAGTACTTC
TRBJ2-3 TRBV7-9 NA NA CASSLGSGGTDTQYF TGTGCCAGCAGCTTAGGTTCCGGGGGCACAGATACGCAGTATTTT
TRBJ1-4 TRBV18 NA TRBD1 CASSSSGQGNEKLFF TGTGCCAGCTCATCCTCGGGACAGGGGAATGAAAAACTGTTTTTT
TRBJ2-7 TRBV4-2 few TRBD2 CASSKNSGKYEQYF TGTGCCAGCAGCAAAAATAGCGGGAAGTACGAGCAGTACTTC
TRBJ2-4 TRBV5-1 NA TRBD2 CASSLEAGGRAIQYF TGCGCCAGCAGCTTGGAGGCGGGAGGGAGGGCCATTCAGTACTTC
TRBJ2-1 TRBV3-1/TRBV3-2 NA TRBD2 CASSQRLAGLDEQFF TGTGCCAGCAGTCAAAGACTAGCGGGACTAGATGAGCAGTTCTTC
TRBJ2-7 TRBV7-9 NA NA CASSLDPEYYEQYF TGTGCCAGCAGCTTAGACCCGGAGTACTACGAGCAGTACTTC
TRBJ1-2 TRBV29-1 NA TRBD1 CSVLLYLGQGATDGYTF TGCAGCGTTCTGCTCTACCTGGGACAGGGGGCAACGGATGGCTACACCTTC
TRBJ1-1 TRBV3-1/TRBV3-2 NA NA CASSPPGSEAFF TGTGCCAGCAGCCCCCCCGGTAGTGAAGCTTTCTTT